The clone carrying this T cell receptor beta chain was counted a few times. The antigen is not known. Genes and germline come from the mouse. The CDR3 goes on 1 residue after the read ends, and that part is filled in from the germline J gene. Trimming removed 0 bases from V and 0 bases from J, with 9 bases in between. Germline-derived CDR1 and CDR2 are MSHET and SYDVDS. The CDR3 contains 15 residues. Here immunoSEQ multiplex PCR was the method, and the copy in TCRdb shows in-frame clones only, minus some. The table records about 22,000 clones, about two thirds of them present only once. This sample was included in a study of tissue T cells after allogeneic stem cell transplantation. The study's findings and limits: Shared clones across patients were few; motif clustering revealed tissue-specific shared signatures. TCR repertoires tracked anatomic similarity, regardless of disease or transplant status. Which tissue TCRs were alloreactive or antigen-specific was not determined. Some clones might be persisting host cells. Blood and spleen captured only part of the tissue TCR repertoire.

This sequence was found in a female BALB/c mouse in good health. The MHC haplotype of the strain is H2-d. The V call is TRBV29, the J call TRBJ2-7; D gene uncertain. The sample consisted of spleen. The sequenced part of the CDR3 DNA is TGTGCTAGCAGTTTATCGGGGATGAGCTCCTATGAACAGTAC. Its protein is CASSLSGMSSYEQY. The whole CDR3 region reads CASSLSGMSSYEQYF. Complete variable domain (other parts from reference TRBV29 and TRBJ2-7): DMKVTQMPRYLIKRMGENVLLECGQDMSHETMYWYRQDPGLGLQLIYISYDVDSNSEGDIPKGYRVSRKKREHFSLILDSAKTNQTSVYFCASSLSGMSSYEQYFGPGTRLTVL.